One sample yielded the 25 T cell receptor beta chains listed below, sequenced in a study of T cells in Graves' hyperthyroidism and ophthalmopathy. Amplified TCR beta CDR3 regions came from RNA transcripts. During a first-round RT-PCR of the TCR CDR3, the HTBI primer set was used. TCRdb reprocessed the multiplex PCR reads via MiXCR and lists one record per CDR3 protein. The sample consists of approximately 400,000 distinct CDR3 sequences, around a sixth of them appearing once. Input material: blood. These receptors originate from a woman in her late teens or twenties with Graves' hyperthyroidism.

CDR3 coding DNA: TGCGCCAGCAACCAGATCGGAACAGGCGCTTATGGCTACACCTTC. It yields the protein CASNQIGTGAYGYTF. J is TRBJ1-2 and V is TRBV4-1; possible D gene TRBD1, 5 bases. The V and J ends lost 7 bases and 5 bases respectively, with 20 bases between them. Germline V gene lookup returns CDR1 MGHRA and CDR2 YSYEKL. This CDR3 spans 15 amino acids.

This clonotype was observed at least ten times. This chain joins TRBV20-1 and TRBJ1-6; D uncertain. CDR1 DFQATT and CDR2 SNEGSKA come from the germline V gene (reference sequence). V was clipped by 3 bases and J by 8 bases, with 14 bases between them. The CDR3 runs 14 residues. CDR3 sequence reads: CSARSAGSDSPLHF. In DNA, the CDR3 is TGCAGTGCTAGGTCTGCGGGGTCCGATTCACCCCTCCACTTT.

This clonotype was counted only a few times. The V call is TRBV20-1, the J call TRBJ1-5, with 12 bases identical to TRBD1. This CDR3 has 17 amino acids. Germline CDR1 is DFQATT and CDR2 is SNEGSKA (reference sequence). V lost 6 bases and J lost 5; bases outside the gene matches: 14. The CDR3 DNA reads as TGCAGTGCCGGCAGGGGGACAGGGGGCGAAAGCGATCAGCCCCAGCATTTT. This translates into CSAGRGTGGESDQPQHF.

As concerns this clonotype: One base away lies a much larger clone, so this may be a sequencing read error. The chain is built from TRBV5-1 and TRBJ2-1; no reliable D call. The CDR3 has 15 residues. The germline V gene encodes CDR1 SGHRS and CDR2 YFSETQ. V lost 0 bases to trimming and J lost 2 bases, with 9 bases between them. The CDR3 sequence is CASSLGKSPYNEQFF. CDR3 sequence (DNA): TGCGCCAGCAGCTTGGGGAAGAGCCCCTACAATGAGCAGTTCTTC.

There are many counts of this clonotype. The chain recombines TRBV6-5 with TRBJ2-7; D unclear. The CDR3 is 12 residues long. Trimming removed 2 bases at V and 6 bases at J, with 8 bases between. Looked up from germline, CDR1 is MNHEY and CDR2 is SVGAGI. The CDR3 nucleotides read TGTGCCAGCAGTTACCCACTGGGCGAGCAGTACTTC. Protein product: CASSYPLGEQYF.

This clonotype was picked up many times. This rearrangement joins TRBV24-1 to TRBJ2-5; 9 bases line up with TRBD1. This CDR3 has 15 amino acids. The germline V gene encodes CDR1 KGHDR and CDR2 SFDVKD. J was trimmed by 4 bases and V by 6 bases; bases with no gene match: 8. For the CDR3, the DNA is TGTGCCACCAGTCCAACCGGGACAGGGATAGAGACCCAGTACTTC. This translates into CATSPTGTGIETQYF.

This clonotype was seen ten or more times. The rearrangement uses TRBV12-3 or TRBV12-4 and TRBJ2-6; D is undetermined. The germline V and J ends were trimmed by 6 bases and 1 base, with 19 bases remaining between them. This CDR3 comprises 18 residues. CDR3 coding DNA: TGTGCCAGCAGGGAGACCTGGTCACATGTGTCTGGGGCCAACGTCCTGACTTTC. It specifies CASRETWSHVSGANVLTF.

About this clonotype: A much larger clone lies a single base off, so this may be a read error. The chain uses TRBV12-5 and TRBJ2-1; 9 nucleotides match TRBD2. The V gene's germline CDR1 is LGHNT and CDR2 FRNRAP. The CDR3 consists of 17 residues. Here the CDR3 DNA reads TGTGCTGGTGGCCTCCCCTTAGCGGGAGTAGGCCCAAATGAGCAGTTCTTC. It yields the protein CAGGLPLAGVGPNEQFF.

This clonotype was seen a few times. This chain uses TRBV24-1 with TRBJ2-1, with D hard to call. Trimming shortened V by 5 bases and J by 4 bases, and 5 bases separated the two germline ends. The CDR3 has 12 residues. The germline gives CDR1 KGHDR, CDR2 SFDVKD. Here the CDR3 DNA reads TGTGCCACCAGTGCGGAATACAATGAGCAGTTCTTC. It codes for CATSAEYNEQFF.

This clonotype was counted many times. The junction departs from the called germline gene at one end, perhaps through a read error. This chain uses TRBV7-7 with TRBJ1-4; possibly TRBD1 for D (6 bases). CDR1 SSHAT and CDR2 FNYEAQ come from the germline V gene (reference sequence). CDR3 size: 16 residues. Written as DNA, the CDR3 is TGTGCTAGCAGCGCCTCAGGGGTAGGGACTAATGAAAAACTGTTTTTT. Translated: CASSASGVGTNEKLFF.

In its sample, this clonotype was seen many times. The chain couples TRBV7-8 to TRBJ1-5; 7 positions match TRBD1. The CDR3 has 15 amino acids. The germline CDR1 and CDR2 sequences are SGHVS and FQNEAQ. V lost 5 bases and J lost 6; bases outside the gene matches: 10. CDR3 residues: CASSREGGEGQPQHF. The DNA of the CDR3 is TGTGCCAGCAGCCGCGAAGGGGGCGAGGGTCAGCCCCAGCATTTT.

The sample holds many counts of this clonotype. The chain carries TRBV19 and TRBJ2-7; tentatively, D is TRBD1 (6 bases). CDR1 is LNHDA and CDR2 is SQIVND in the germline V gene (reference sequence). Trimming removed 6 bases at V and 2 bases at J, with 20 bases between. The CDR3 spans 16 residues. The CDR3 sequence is CASSPTGSLITYEQYF. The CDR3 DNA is TGTGCCAGTAGCCCTACAGGGAGCTTAATCACCTACGAGCAGTACTTC.

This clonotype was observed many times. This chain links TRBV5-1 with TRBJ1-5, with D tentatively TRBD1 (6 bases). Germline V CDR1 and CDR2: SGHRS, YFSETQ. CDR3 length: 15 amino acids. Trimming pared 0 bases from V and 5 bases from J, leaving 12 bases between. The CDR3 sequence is CASSLAGDIYQPQHF. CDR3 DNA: TGCGCCAGCAGCTTGGCGGGGGACATTTATCAGCCCCAGCATTTT.

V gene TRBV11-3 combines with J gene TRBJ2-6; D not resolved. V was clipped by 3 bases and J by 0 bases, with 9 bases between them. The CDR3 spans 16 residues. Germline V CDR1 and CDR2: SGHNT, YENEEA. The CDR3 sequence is CASSFMRPSGANVLTF. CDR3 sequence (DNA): TGTGCCAGCAGCTTCATGCGGCCCTCTGGGGCCAACGTCCTGACTTTC.

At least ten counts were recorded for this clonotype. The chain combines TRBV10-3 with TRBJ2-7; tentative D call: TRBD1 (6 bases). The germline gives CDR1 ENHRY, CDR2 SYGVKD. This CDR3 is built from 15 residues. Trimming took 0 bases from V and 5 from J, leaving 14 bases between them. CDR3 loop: CAISESARDIDEQYF. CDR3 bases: TGTGCCATCAGTGAGTCGGCCAGGGACATCGACGAGCAGTACTTC.

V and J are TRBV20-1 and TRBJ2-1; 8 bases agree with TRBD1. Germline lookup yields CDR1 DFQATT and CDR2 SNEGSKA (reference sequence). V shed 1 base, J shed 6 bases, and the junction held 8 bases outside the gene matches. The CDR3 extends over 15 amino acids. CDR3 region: CSARAGTGSLNEQFF. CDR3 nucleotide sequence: TGCAGTGCTAGAGCCGGGACAGGCTCACTCAATGAGCAGTTCTTC.

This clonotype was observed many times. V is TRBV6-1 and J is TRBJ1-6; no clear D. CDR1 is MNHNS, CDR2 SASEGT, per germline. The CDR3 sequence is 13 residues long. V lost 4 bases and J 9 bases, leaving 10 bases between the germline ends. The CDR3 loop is CASSAFKSSPLHF. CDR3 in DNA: TGTGCCAGCAGTGCGTTCAAAAGTTCACCCCTCCACTTT.

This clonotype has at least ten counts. CDR3 protein: CASRGQGLDQQYF. CDR3 nucleotides: TGTGCCAGCAGGGGACAGGGGCTGGATCAGCAGTACTTC. The rearrangement joins TRBV2 to TRBJ2-7; 10 bases match TRBD1. V shed 6 bases and J 8 bases; nucleotides not matched to a gene: 7. From germline, CDR1 is SNHLY and CDR2 FYNNEI. CDR3 length equals 13 residues.

CDR3 sequence: CAWTSGRARDEQYF. CDR3 DNA: TGTGCCTGGACTAGCGGGAGGGCCAGGGACGAGCAGTACTTC. The chain links TRBV30 to TRBJ2-7; TRBD2 aligns across 12 bases. The CDR3 totals 14 residues. V shed 4 bases, J shed 5 bases, and the junction held 6 bases outside the gene matches. Germline V gene lookup returns CDR1 GTSNPN and CDR2 SVGIG (reference sequence).

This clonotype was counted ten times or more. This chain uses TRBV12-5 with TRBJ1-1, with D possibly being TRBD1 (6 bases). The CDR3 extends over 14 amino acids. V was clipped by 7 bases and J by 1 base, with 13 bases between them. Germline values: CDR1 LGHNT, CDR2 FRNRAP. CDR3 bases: TGTGCTAGTGAACAGGGATCCCCGAACACTGAAGCTTTCTTT. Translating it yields CASEQGSPNTEAFF.

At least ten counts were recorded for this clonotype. CDR3 residues: CASSELGILQETQYF. The CDR3 DNA is TGTGCCAGCAGTGAGCTGGGGATCCTCCAAGAGACCCAGTACTTC. This chain joins TRBV2 and TRBJ2-5, with D unclear. The CDR3 sequence is 15 residues long. The V gene's germline CDR1 is SNHLY and CDR2 FYNNEI. Trimming stripped 3 bases from V and 1 base from J, with 12 bases between.

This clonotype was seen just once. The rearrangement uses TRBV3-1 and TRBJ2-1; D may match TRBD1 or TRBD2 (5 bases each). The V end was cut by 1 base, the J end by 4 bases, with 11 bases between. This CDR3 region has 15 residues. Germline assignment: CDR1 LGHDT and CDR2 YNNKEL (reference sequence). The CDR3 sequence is CASSQGDGAYNEQFF. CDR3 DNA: TGTGCCAGCAGCCAAGGGGACGGAGCGTACAATGAGCAGTTCTTC.

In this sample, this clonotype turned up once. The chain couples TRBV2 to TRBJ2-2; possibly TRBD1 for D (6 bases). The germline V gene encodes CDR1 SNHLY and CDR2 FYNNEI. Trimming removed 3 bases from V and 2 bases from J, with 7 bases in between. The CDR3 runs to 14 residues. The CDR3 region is CASSDRGNTGELFF. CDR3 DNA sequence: TGTGCCAGCAGTGACAGGGGTAACACCGGGGAGCTGTTTTTT.

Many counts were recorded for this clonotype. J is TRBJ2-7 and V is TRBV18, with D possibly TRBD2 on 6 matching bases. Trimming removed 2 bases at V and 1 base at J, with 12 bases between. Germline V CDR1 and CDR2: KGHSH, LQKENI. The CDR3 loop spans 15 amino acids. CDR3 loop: CASSPGGGLSYEQYF. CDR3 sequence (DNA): TGTGCCAGCTCACCAGGTGGAGGGCTTTCCTACGAGCAGTACTTC. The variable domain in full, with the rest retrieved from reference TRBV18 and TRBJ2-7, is NAGVMQNPRHLVRRRGQEARLRCSPMKGHSHVYWYRQLPEEGLKFMVYLQKENIIDESGMPKERFSAEFPKEGPSILRIQQVVRGDSAAYFCASSPGGGLSYEQYFGPGTRLTVT.

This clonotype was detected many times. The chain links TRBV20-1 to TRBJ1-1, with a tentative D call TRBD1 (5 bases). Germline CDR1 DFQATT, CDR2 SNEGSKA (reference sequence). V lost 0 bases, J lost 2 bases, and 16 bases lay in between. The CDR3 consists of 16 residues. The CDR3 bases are TGCAGTGCTAGAGATTTGATGGGGGGGGTCAACACTGAAGCTTTCTTT. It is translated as CSARDLMGGVNTEAFF.